The T cell receptor beta chain described here comes from a study of Graves' ophthalmopathy and Graves' hyperthyroidism. Points on this clonotype: As yet, its antigen is unknown.

The authors amplified TCR beta CDR3 regions, and they did so from RNA transcripts for repertoire sequencing. The library came from an HTBI-primed first-round RT-PCR and a second-round multiplex PCR. TCRdb used MiXCR to reprocess the multiplex PCR reads, holding one entry per CDR3 protein. This sample has over a million distinct CDR3 sequences, with 35% to 40% found just once. Diagnosis was based on clinical symptoms, serum thyroxine, TRAb, thyroid ultrasound and orbital computed tomography. The study, taken as a whole, reports: A majority of expanded thyroid clonotypes exceeding 0.001 frequency were likewise present in blood.

The CDR3 sequence is 16 residues long. V lost 1 base and J lost 3, with 16 bases in between. Germline V gene sequence: CDR1 SGHRS, CDR2 YFSETQ. The sample was peripheral blood or thyroid tissue (not recorded which). The rearrangement links TRBV5-1 to TRBJ1-2, with D tentatively TRBD1 (5 bases). This receptor was identified in an adult man with Graves' hyperthyroidism. The CDR3 DNA reads as TGCGCCAGCAGCTTGTATGGGACCGCGACATACTATGGCTACACCTTC. Translated, it gives CASSLYGTATYYGYTF.